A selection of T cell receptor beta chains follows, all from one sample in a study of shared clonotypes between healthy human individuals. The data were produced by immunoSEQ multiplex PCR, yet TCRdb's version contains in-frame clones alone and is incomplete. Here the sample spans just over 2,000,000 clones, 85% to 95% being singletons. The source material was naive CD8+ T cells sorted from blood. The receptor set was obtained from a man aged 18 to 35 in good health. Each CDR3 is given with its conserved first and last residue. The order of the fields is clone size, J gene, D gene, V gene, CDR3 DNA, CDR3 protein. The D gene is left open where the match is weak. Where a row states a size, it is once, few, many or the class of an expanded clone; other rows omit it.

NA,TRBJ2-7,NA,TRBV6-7,TGTGCCAGCAGTTACTCGACCTACGAGCAGTACTTC,CASSYSTYEQYF
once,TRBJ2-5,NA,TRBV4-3,TGCGCCAGCAGCCAAGATGAAGAAGAGACCCAGTACTTC,CASSQDEEETQYF
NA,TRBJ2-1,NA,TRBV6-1,TGTGCCAGCAGTACCCGAGGGGGGGTTGATGAGCAGTTCTTC,CASSTRGGVDEQFF
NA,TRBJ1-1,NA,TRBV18,TGTGCCAGCTCACCACCGGCAGGAGAGAACACTGAAGCTTTCTTT,CASSPPAGENTEAFF
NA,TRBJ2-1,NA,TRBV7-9,TGTGCCAGCAGCCCAGGGTCGTGGGGACTTTCCTACAATGAGCAGTTCTTC,CASSPGSWGLSYNEQFF
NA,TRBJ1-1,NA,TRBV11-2,TGTGCCAGCAGCCCGGGACTAAACACTGAAGCTTTCTTT,CASSPGLNTEAFF
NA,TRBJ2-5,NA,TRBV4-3,TGCGCCAGCAGCCAAGATGGAGATCAAGAGACCCAGTACTTC,CASSQDGDQETQYF
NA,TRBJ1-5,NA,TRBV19,TGTGCCAGTAGTATGAGTTTGGCCCAGCCCCAGCATTTT,CASSMSLAQPQHF
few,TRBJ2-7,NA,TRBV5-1,TGCGCCAGCAGCTTTGTTAGCGGAGCCTCCTACGAGCAGTACTTC,CASSFVSGASYEQYF
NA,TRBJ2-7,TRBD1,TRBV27,TGTGCCAGCAGTTTTAGTTCCGGGACAGAGACCTACGAGCAGTACTTC,CASSFSSGTETYEQYF
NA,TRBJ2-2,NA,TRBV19,TGTGCCAGTAGTATAGGGCCCCCCCACGACAGGGCGGGGACCGGGGAGCTGTTTTTT,CASSIGPPHDRAGTGELFF
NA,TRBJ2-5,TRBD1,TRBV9,TGTGCCAGCAGCCCGGGGACAGATCCTAAAGAGACCCAGTACTTC,CASSPGTDPKETQYF
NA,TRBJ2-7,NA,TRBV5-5,TGTGCCAGCAGCTTGGTGCAGGGGTATTTTGTCGAGCAGTACTTC,CASSLVQGYFVEQYF
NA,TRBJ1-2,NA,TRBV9,TGTGCCAGCAGCGTAGGAGACAGCAACTATGGCTACACCTTC,CASSVGDSNYGYTF
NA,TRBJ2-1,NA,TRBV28,TGTGCCAGCAGTCAGGGACTCCTCTTAGGAGAGCAGTTCTTC,CASSQGLLLGEQFF
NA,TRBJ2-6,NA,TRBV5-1,TGCGCCAGCAGCTTGGTTGGATCCGGGGCCAACGTCCTGACTTTC,CASSLVGSGANVLTF
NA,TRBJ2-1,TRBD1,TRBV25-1,TGTGCCAGCAGTTACACAGGGGAATACAATGAGCAGTTCTTC,CASSYTGEYNEQFF
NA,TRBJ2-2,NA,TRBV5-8,TGTGCCAGCAGCTTGGCCGTAGGACAGATCAGGACCGGGGAGCTGTTTTTT,CASSLAVGQIRTGELFF
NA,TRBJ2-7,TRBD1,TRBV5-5,TGTGCCAGCAGCCCCTGGACAGGGTCCTGGGAGCAGTACTTC,CASSPWTGSWEQYF
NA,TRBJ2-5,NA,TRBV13,TGTGCCAGCAGCTGGCAAGAGACCCAGTACTTC,CASSWQETQYF
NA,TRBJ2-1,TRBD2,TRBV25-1,TGTGCCAGCAGTGAATACGGCGGGGGGGCCGTTAATGAGCAGTTCTTC,CASSEYGGGAVNEQFF
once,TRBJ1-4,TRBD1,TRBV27,TGTGCCAGCAAGACAGGGCTGGATGAAAAACTGTTTTTT,CASKTGLDEKLFF
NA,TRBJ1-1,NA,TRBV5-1,TGCGCCAGCAGCTTGGGCACAGTGAACACTGAAGCTTTCTTT,CASSLGTVNTEAFF
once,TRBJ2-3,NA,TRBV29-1,TGCAGCGTCTCCGAACGCGGATGGAGCACAGATACGCAGTATTTT,CSVSERGWSTDTQYF
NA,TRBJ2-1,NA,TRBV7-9,TGTGCCAGCAGCGTAACTTGGAGCTCCTACAATGAGCAGTTCTTC,CASSVTWSSYNEQFF
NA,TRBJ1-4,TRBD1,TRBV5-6,TGTGCCAGCAGCCTCCAGGGGGGTAATGAAAAACTGTTTTTT,CASSLQGGNEKLFF
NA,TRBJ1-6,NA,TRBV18,TGTGCCAGCTCACTTAATCGAGTAGGGGACTATAATTCACCCCTCCACTTT,CASSLNRVGDYNSPLHF
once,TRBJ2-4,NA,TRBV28,TGTGCCAGCAGTTTAGGGAACATTCAGTACTTC,CASSLGNIQYF
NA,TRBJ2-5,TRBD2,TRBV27,TGTGCCAGCAGTTCGCTGACTAGCGGGGGCCAAGAGACCCAGTACTTC,CASSSLTSGGQETQYF
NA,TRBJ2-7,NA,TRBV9,TGTGCCAGCAGCGTAGGAGGGGAACCCTACGAGCAGTACTTC,CASSVGGEPYEQYF
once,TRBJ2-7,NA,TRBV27,TGTGCCAGCAGTACCCGGGTCAGTGGCGAGCAGTACTTC,CASSTRVSGEQYF
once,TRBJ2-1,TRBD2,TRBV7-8,TGTGCCAGCAGCTTACTAGCGGGATCCCCAGACTACAATGAGCAGTTCTTC,CASSLLAGSPDYNEQFF
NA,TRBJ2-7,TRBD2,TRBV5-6,TGTGCCAGCAGCTTGGGGCTAGCGGGAGACCTTTCCTACGAGCAGTACTTC,CASSLGLAGDLSYEQYF
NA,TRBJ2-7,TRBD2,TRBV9,TGTGCCAGCAGCGCCGGGACTAGCTTCCTGGAGCAGTACTTC,CASSAGTSFLEQYF
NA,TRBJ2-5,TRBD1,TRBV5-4,TGTGCCAGCAGCGGGCTGACAGGGGGCAGAGAGACCCAGTACTTC,CASSGLTGGRETQYF
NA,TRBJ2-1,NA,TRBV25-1,TGTGCCAGCAGTGAGGGTATGGAACGGCAGTTCTTC,CASSEGMERQFF
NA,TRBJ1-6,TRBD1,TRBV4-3,TGCGCCAGCAGCCAAGCTAGGACAGGGGACAATTCACCCCTCCACTTT,CASSQARTGDNSPLHF
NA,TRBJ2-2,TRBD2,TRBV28,TGTGCCAGCAGCTTGACTAGCGGGAGGACTGATTCGAACACCGGGGAGCTGTTTTTT,CASSLTSGRTDSNTGELFF
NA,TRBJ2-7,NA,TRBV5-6,TGTGCCAGCAGCCGTTTTAACAGGGTTGAGCAGTACTTC,CASSRFNRVEQYF
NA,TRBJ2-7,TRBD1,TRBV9,TGTGCCAGCAGCACCGAGACAGGGGCCTACGAGCAGTACTTC,CASSTETGAYEQYF
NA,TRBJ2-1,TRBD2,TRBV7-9,TGTGCCAGCAGCTCTTTAGCGGGAGTTTCATACAATGAGCAGTTCTTC,CASSSLAGVSYNEQFF
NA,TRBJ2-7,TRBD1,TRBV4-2,TGTGCCAGCAGCTCCTTCCGGGACAGGGGCTTTTTTTCCTACGAGCAGTACTTC,CASSSFRDRGFFSYEQYF
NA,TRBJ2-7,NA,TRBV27,TGTGCCAGCAGTCGTGTCTGGGACAAACCCTACGAGCAGTACTTC,CASSRVWDKPYEQYF
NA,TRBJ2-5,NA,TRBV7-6,TGTGCCAGCGGGACATTTCAAGAGACCCAGTACTTC,CASGTFQETQYF
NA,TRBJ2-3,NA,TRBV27,TGTGCCAGCAGTCACAGGGGAGGGACAGATACGCAGTATTTT,CASSHRGGTDTQYF
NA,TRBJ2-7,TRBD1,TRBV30,TGTGCCTGGACCGGGACAGGATTCTACGAGCAGTACTTC,CAWTGTGFYEQYF
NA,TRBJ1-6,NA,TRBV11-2,TGTGCCAGCAGGGGGGGTGCTGGGAGCCTTTCACCCCTCCACTTT,CASRGGAGSLSPLHF
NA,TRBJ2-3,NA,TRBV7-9,TGTGCCAGCAGCTTAGCGGGGACCCACATCACAGATACGCAGTATTTT,CASSLAGTHITDTQYF
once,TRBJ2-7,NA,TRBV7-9,TGTGCCAGCAGCTCAGACAGTTCCTACGAGCAGTACTTC,CASSSDSSYEQYF
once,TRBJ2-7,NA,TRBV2,TGTGCCAGCACCCAACAACCGCAGTACGAGCAGTACTTC,CASTQQPQYEQYF
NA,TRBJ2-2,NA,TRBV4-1,TGCGCCAGCAGCCCCAGGGTCAGCGGGGAGCTGTTTTTT,CASSPRVSGELFF
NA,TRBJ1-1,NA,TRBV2,TGTGCCAGCAGATTGGGGAGCTACACTGAAGCTTTCTTT,CASRLGSYTEAFF